The rows below give T cell receptor beta chains drawn from one sample of a study of OX40 agonist ivuxolimab in advanced cancers. Sequencing used immunoSEQ multiplex PCR; TCRdb keeps in-frame clones, though not all of them. The sample carries roughly 100,000 clones, approximately 83% recorded once. The starting material was CD4+ or CD8+ T cells sorted from blood, obtained in a trial of the OX40 agonist ivuxolimab. The receptors come from an adult with an advanced solid tumor such as melanoma, head and neck, liver or kidney cancer. CDR3s include the opening cysteine and the closing phenylalanine or tryptophan. D genes are given only for firm matches. Not all rows give a size; the values are once, few, many and, for expanded clones, a class.

V gene	J gene	clone size	CDR3 length	D gene	CDR3 DNA	CDR3 protein
TRBV6-1	TRBJ2-7	.	12	.	TGTGCCAGCAGTTCCCAGGGTTACGAGCAGTACTTC	CASSSQGYEQYF
TRBV4-1	TRBJ1-2	.	15	.	TGCGCCAGCAGCCAAGTCGAGGGGACGCGGGGCGGCTACACCTTC	CASSQVEGTRGGYTF
TRBV30	TRBJ1-2	.	13	.	TGTGCCTGGAGTGCCGGACTCCAGGGAGGCTACACCTTC	CAWSAGLQGGYTF
TRBV12-5	TRBJ2-1	.	15	TRBD2	TGTGCTAGTGGTCCAAGCGGGGGGGGTCGCAATGAGCAGTTCTTC	CASGPSGGGRNEQFF
TRBV5-6	TRBJ2-1	.	14	.	TGTGCCAGCAGCTTCTCAAGCTCCTACAATGAGCAGTTCTTC	CASSFSSSYNEQFF
TRBV2	TRBJ2-7	.	12	.	TGTGCCAGCCGGGACGTAGCCTACGAGCAGTACTTC	CASRDVAYEQYF
TRBV6-5	TRBJ2-7	.	15	TRBD2	TGTGCCAGCAGTTACACCGCGGGAGTCCCCTACGAGCAGTACTTC	CASSYTAGVPYEQYF
TRBV19	TRBJ2-1	.	13	.	TGTGCCAGTAGTATCCGTCGGGGCGATGAGCAGTTCTTC	CASSIRRGDEQFF
TRBV11-3	TRBJ2-1	.	16	.	TGTGCCAGCAGCTTAGGGAGAGTGGGGTCCGGGGATGAGCAGTTCTTC	CASSLGRVGSGDEQFF
TRBV6-6	TRBJ2-2	.	15	TRBD2	TGTGCCAGCAGTTGGAGCGGGAGTCCCACCGGGGAGCTGTTTTTT	CASSWSGSPTGELFF
TRBV7-7	TRBJ2-5	.	15	TRBD1	TGTGCCAGCAGCTTAGCGGGACAGGGGCAAGAGACCCAGTACTTC	CASSLAGQGQETQYF
TRBV4-2	TRBJ1-5	.	14	.	TGTGCCAGCAGCCAAGATAGGGGGTTGCGGCCCCAGCATTTT	CASSQDRGLRPQHF
TRBV4-1	TRBJ2-7	.	13	.	TGCGCCAGCAGCCAAGGAGAACCCTACGAGCAGTACTTC	CASSQGEPYEQYF
TRBV10-3	TRBJ2-3	.	14	.	TGTGCCATCAGTACCGCAGGGAGCACAGATACGCAGTATTTT	CAISTAGSTDTQYF
TRBV5-1	TRBJ1-5	.	15	.	TGCGCCAGCAGCTTGATCGGGGGTGCGGATCAGCCCCAGCATTTT	CASSLIGGADQPQHF
TRBV27	TRBJ2-5	.	13	.	TGTGCCAGCAGGGATCTAGCCCAAGAGACCCAGTACTTC	CASRDLAQETQYF
TRBV7-2	TRBJ1-5	.	15	.	TGTGCCAGCAGCTTAGAGGGCTGGGGCAATCAGCCCCAGCATTTT	CASSLEGWGNQPQHF
TRBV5-1	TRBJ1-1	.	15	TRBD1	TGCGCCAGCAGCTTGAACCCGGGACAGGGGGCGGAAGCTTTCTTT	CASSLNPGQGAEAFF
TRBV11-2	TRBJ2-7	.	13	TRBD1	TGTGCCAGCAGCTTTGGACAGGGCTACGAGCAGTACTTC	CASSFGQGYEQYF
TRBV19	TRBJ1-3	.	14	TRBD1	TGTGCCAGTAGACAGGACAGGGCCGCAAACACCATATATTTT	CASRQDRAANTIYF
TRBV19	TRBJ2-5	.	13	.	TGTGCCAGTAGTATTTCGCGGCGGGAGACCCAGTACTTC	CASSISRRETQYF
TRBV9	TRBJ2-7	.	15	.	TGTGCCAGCAGCGTAGGAGGAACAGGCCTCTACGAGCAGTACTTC	CASSVGGTGLYEQYF
TRBV6-1	TRBJ2-3	.	14	TRBD2	TGTGCCAGCACGAGCGGGAGGACAACAGATACGCAGTATTTT	CASTSGRTTDTQYF
TRBV2	TRBJ2-3	.	11	.	TGTGCCGGCAGTGCCCATGAAAGAACGTATTTT	CAGSAHERTYF
TRBV7-2	TRBJ2-1	.	14	.	TGTGCCAGCAGCCTCCTAGCCGTAAACAATGAGCAGTTCTTC	CASSLLAVNNEQFF
TRBV11-2	TRBJ1-4	.	15	.	TGTGCCAGCAGCAATAACAGGGCGACTAATGAAAAACTGTTTTTT	CASSNNRATNEKLFF
TRBV11-1	TRBJ2-3	.	16	TRBD2	TGTGCCAGCAGCCCTGGGACTAGCAGAAGCACAGATACGCAGTATTTT	CASSPGTSRSTDTQYF
TRBV19	TRBJ2-5	.	12	.	TGTGCCAGCGCGATGGGGGCTGGGCCCCAGTACTTC	CASAMGAGPQYF
TRBV5-1	TRBJ1-2	.	15	.	TGCGCCAGCAGGGGGATTGGGTCCCTAACCCATGGCTACACCTTC	CASRGIGSLTHGYTF
TRBV9	TRBJ2-5	.	15	.	TGTGCCAGCAGCGTAGGGGCGAGCCCCCAAGAGACCCAGTACTTC	CASSVGASPQETQYF
TRBV9	TRBJ1-1	.	15	TRBD1	TGTGCCAGCAGCCCTAGGGCGGGACAGGGTGGGGAAGCTTTCTTT	CASSPRAGQGGEAFF
TRBV7-8	TRBJ1-6	.	15	TRBD1	TGTGCCAGCAGGCCGCCGGGACAGCTTAATTCACCCCTCCACTTT	CASRPPGQLNSPLHF
TRBV11-2	TRBJ2-3	.	14	TRBD2	TGTGCCAGCAGCGCGACTAGCGGCACAGATACGCAGTATTTT	CASSATSGTDTQYF
TRBV5-6	TRBJ2-3	.	15	.	TGTGCCAGCAGCTTGCAGGGATGGGGCACAGATACGCAGTATTTT	CASSLQGWGTDTQYF
TRBV7-2	TRBJ2-5	.	14	.	TGTGCCAGCAGCTTTGGTGGCTCCCAAGAGACCCAGTACTTC	CASSFGGSQETQYF
TRBV29-1	TRBJ2-5	.	11	.	TGCAGCGCCTCACAGGAAGAGACCCAGTACTTC	CSASQEETQYF
TRBV27	TRBJ1-5	.	15	.	TGTGCCAGCAGCCGAGGACAGTCTGACAATCAGCCCCAGCATTTT	CASSRGQSDNQPQHF
TRBV6-1	TRBJ2-5	once	15	.	TGTGCCAGCAGCGGTACTTGGGGGCGGCGGGAGACCCAGTACTTC	CASSGTWGRRETQYF
TRBV14	TRBJ1-5	few	12	.	TGTGCCAGCAGCCAAGGGCGTGAGCCCCAGCATTTT	CASSQGREPQHF
TRBV4-1	TRBJ2-3	.	20	TRBD2	TGCGCCAGCAGCCAAGTATCGCGGGGACTAGCGGGACGGCACACAGATACGCAGTATTTT	CASSQVSRGLAGRHTDTQYF
TRBV5-4	TRBJ1-1	few	15	.	TGTGCCAGCACCCGGGGGACACTGGTGAACACTGAAGCTTTCTTT	CASTRGTLVNTEAFF
TRBV28	TRBJ2-4	.	15	.	TGTGCCAGCGCGGTGGTACAGGGTCTCCCTCGGATTCAGTACTTC	CASAVVQGLPRIQYF
TRBV25-1	TRBJ2-2	.	18	TRBD1	TGTGCCAGCAGCCTGGGAGGGGGACAGGGAACCCACACCGGGGAGCTGTTTTTT	CASSLGGGQGTHTGELFF
TRBV7-5	TRBJ2-5	.	13	.	TGTGCCAGCAGCGCGGGGACGCTCGAGACCCAGTACTTC	CASSAGTLETQYF
TRBV15	TRBJ2-6	.	18	.	TGTGCCACCAGCAACCGGAGGGGGTCCGCCGATAGGGCCAACGTCCTGACTTTC	CATSNRRGSADRANVLTF
TRBV2	TRBJ1-5	.	14	.	TGTGCCAGCAGGAGAGGGGAGAGCAATCAGCCCCAGCATTTT	CASRRGESNQPQHF
TRBV6-1	TRBJ1-1	.	17	.	TGTGCCAGCAGTGAAAGGGGGGCATTCAATCTGAACACTGAAGCTTTCTTT	CASSERGAFNLNTEAFF
TRBV4-3	TRBJ2-3	.	15	TRBD2	TGCGCCAGCAGCCCCTCCGGACTAGGGTCAGATACGCAGTATTTT	CASSPSGLGSDTQYF
TRBV6-6	TRBJ2-7	.	13	.	TGTGCCAGCAAGGGACCGGAGACCTACGAGCAGTACTTC	CASKGPETYEQYF
TRBV28	TRBJ1-1	.	14	.	TGTGCCAGCAGTTTGGCAGGGGCGGGCACTGAAGCTTTCTTT	CASSLAGAGTEAFF
TRBV7-9	TRBJ2-3	.	15	.	TGTGCCAGCATCCCAACTGGCCCTATCATAGATACGCAGTATTTT	CASIPTGPIIDTQYF
TRBV7-2	TRBJ2-3	.	16	.	TGTGCCAGCAGCTTAGACGCGGGCGGGAGCACAGATACGCAGTATTTT	CASSLDAGGSTDTQYF
TRBV2	TRBJ2-7	.	15	.	TGTGCCAGCAGTGAAACGTTAACAGGGAACTACGAGCAGTACTTC	CASSETLTGNYEQYF
TRBV19	TRBJ1-2	few	12	.	TGTGCCAGTAGCGGTACGTTCTATGGCTACACCTTC	CASSGTFYGYTF
TRBV6-5	TRBJ2-7	.	14	.	TGTGCCACCACCTCGTGGGGGGTCACCTACGAGCAGTACTTC	CATTSWGVTYEQYF